The 28 T cell receptor beta chains below were found in one sample sequenced in a study of blood T cell repertoires in COVID-19 (dated by TCRdb to the early 2020s). Libraries were made using the immunoSEQ multiplex PCR assay. The table comes from immuneACCESS by way of TCRdb, which keeps in-frame sequences with V and J called. Part of the clones is missing from these tables; in studies checked, under half for an unresolved V gene and the rest for unknown reasons. The sample table shows 90,000 or so clones, and 80% to 90% are seen once. The top ten clones comprise about 17% of the sample. The sequencing input was peripheral blood. Source of these receptors: a human donor in a cohort sampled during active COVID-19.

The chain links TRBV6-2 or TRBV6-3 to TRBJ1-2; D ambiguous. CDR1 MNHEY and CDR2 SVGEGT come from the germline V gene. V was shortened by 0 bases and J by 1 base, with 6 bases between the two germline ends. The CDR3 has 14 amino acids. The CDR3 region is CASSYSGSNYGYTF. CDR3 in DNA: TGTGCCAGCAGTTACTCGGGCAGTAACTATGGCTACACCTTC.

In this sample, this clone turned up a few times. The chain carries TRBV6-6 and TRBJ2-5, with D perhaps TRBD1 (6 bases). Germline CDR1 is MNHNY and CDR2 is SVGAGI (reference sequence). This CDR3 is built from 16 residues. The V end was cut by 2 bases, the J end by 5 bases, with 18 bases between. The CDR3 DNA follows: TGTGCCAGCAGTTACCCCCCCGGACAGCGGATGGAGACCCAGTACTTC. Translated: CASSYPPGQRMETQYF.

The rearrangement links TRBV11-3 to TRBJ2-1; 9 bases agree with TRBD1. The CDR3 contains 16 residues. In germline, CDR1 is SGHNT, CDR2 YENEEA. The junction had 12 bases not matched to a gene; V was cut back by 5 bases and J by 7 bases. DNA for the CDR3: TGTGCCAGCAGCCCAACCGGCGGACAGGGGAAGAATGAGCAGTTCTTC. Protein sequence: CASSPTGGQGKNEQFF.

The rearrangement links TRBV27 to TRBJ2-7; weak D call: TRBD2 (5 bases). This CDR3 spans 15 amino acids. V lost 10 bases and J lost 2, with 21 bases in between. The germline gives CDR1 MNHEY, CDR2 SMNVEV (reference sequence). The chain's CDR3 is CATNREGPDPYEQYF. The CDR3 DNA is TGTGCCACCAACCGTGAGGGCCCGGACCCCTACGAGCAGTACTTC.

CDR3: CASSIDLRQGSNQPQHF. Written as DNA, the CDR3 is TGTGCCAGTAGTATAGATCTGAGACAGGGAAGCAATCAGCCCCAGCATTTT. This rearrangement joins TRBV19 to TRBJ1-5, with TRBD1 matching 7 bases. The CDR3 covers 17 residues. From germline, CDR1 is LNHDA and CDR2 SQIVND (reference sequence). Trimming took 0 bases from V and 1 from J; bases not matched to a gene: 6. The whole variable domain, filled in from reference TRBV19 and TRBJ1-5, reads DGGITQSPKYLFRKEGQNVTLSCEQNLNHDAMYWYRQDPGQGLRLIYYSQIVNDFQKGDIAEGYSVSREKKESFPLTVTSAQKNPTAFYLCASSIDLRQGSNQPQHFGDGTRLSIL.

This sequence joins TRBV2 and TRBJ2-5, with TRBD1 matching over 10 bases. The CDR3 extends over 16 amino acids. Trimming at V came to 7 bases and at J to 5 bases, leaving 13 bases not matched to a gene. Germline lookup yields CDR1 SNHLY and CDR2 FYNNEI. The CDR3 spells CASTDYAGTGVETQYF. The CDR3 coding sequence is TGTGCCAGCACTGATTACGCCGGGACAGGGGTCGAGACCCAGTACTTC.

This CDR3 reads CACYRQSNTEAFF. The CDR3, as DNA: TGTGCCTGCTACAGACAGTCGAACACTGAAGCTTTCTTT. The rearrangement uses TRBV30 and TRBJ1-1; D is perhaps TRBD1 (5 bases). This CDR3 has 13 residues. V gave up 6 bases and J gave up 1 base, with 12 bases separating them. Germline loops: CDR1 GTSNPN, CDR2 SVGIG (reference sequence).

The V and J genes are TRBV6-5 and TRBJ1-4, with D perhaps matching TRBD1 (5 bases). CDR1 is MNHEY, CDR2 SVGAGI, per germline. The CDR3 is 13 residues long. The germline V and J ends were trimmed by 4 bases and 7 bases, with 10 bases remaining between them. The CDR3 is CASSSGITEKLFF. The DNA of the CDR3 is TGTGCCAGCAGTTCAGGGATTACTGAAAAACTGTTTTTT.

This chain connects TRBV5-1 to TRBJ1-1; 8 bases are shared with TRBD1. CDR3 length equals 14 residues. The V gene end was trimmed by 4 bases and the J gene end by 5 bases; junction bases not matched to a gene: 7. Per the germline V gene, CDR1 is SGHRS and CDR2 is YFSETQ. In DNA form, the CDR3 reads TGCGCCAGCAGCCCCGGACAGGGTGGAACTGAAGCTTTCTTT. This encodes CASSPGQGGTEAFF. The full variable domain, rest sourced from reference TRBV5-1 and TRBJ1-1, is KAGVTQTPRYLIKTRGQQVTLSCSPISGHRSVSWYQQTPGQGLQFLFEYFSETQRNKGNFPGRFSGRQFSNSRSEMNVSTLELGDSALYLCASSPGQGGTEAFFGQGTRLTVV.

This clone was counted only a few times. Other DNA sequences in this specimen translate into the identical CDR3. The chain joins TRBV2 to TRBJ2-2; D is perhaps TRBD2 (7 bases). Trimming removed 6 bases at V and 5 bases at J, with 10 bases between. Germline V gene data show CDR1 as SNHLY and CDR2 as FYNNEI. This CDR3 region has 13 residues. The CDR3: CASREGGTGELFF. The DNA for the CDR3 is TGTGCCAGCAGGGAGGGGGGGACCGGGGAGCTGTTTTTT.

The rearrangement links TRBV7-6 to TRBJ1-6; D may be TRBD1 (5 bases). CDR1 SGHVS and CDR2 FNYEAQ come from the germline V gene. This CDR3 comprises 15 residues. Trimming shortened V by 1 base and J by 7 bases, and 11 bases separated the two germline ends. CDR3 residues: CASSLGRAGNSPLHF. CDR3 DNA sequence: TGTGCCAGCAGCTTAGGCAGGGCGGGGAATTCACCCCTCCACTTT.

This clone came up a few times. The genes are TRBV11-2 and TRBJ1-6, with 7 nucleotides matching TRBD1. With 5 bases clipped from V and 8 bases from J, the junction kept 9 bases outside the gene matches. The CDR3 loop spans 15 amino acids. Germline V gene sequence: CDR1 SGHAT, CDR2 FQNNGV. The DNA for the CDR3 is TGTGCCAGCAGCCTTCGACAGGGACCATATTCACCCCTCCACTTT. Translation gives CASSLRQGPYSPLHF.

The rearrangement links TRBV5-6 to TRBJ2-7, with 7 bases matching TRBD2. After removal of 4 bases from V and 1 base from J, the junction contained 11 bases not matched to a gene. The CDR3 covers 16 residues. CDR1 and CDR2 (germline): SGHDT, YYEEEE. The CDR3: CASSASGAGLSYEQYF. The CDR3 DNA follows: TGTGCCAGCAGCGCGAGCGGGGCGGGCTTATCCTACGAGCAGTACTTC. Complete variable domain (other parts from reference TRBV5-6 and TRBJ2-7): DAGVTQSPTHLIKTRGQQVTLRCSPKSGHDTVSWYQQALGQGPQFIFQYYEEEERQRGNFPDRFSGHQFPNYSSELNVNALLLGDSALYLCASSASGAGLSYEQYFGPGTRLTVT.

The chain recombines TRBV6-5 with TRBJ1-3, with D maybe TRBD1 (6 bases). Trimming stripped 6 bases from V and 4 bases from J, with 13 bases between. The germline V gene encodes CDR1 MNHEY and CDR2 SVGAGI. The CDR3 loop spans 14 amino acids. The CDR3 coding sequence is TGTGCCAGCAGCTCAAACAGGGTGGGAAACACCATATATTTT. This gives the protein CASSSNRVGNTIYF.

V gene TRBV2 combines with J gene TRBJ2-3; weak D call: TRBD2 (5 bases). The V gene's germline CDR1 is SNHLY and CDR2 FYNNEI. V gave up 8 bases and J gave up 4 bases, with 16 bases separating them. The CDR3 contains 14 residues. The CDR3 is CASAQTGNPDTQYF. DNA of the CDR3: TGTGCCAGCGCACAAACCGGGAACCCAGATACGCAGTATTTT.

The CDR3 protein is CASSLFSGVDEQFF. In DNA form, the CDR3 reads TGTGCCAGCAGTTTGTTCTCGGGAGTGGATGAGCAGTTCTTC. The chain couples TRBV28 to TRBJ2-1, with D possibly being TRBD2 (6 bases). Germline CDR1 and CDR2: MDHEN and SYDVKM. The CDR3 runs to 14 residues. Trimming cost V 3 bases and J 8 bases, with 14 bases left between them.

This clone has only a few counts. The rearrangement links TRBV12-3 or TRBV12-4 to TRBJ1-2; D may be TRBD1 (5 bases). The CDR3 consists of 12 residues. Between the trimmed V and J ends, which lost 3 bases and 5 bases, there was a span of 7 bases. In DNA form, the CDR3 reads TGTGCCAGCAGTTTTAGGGGTTATGGCTACACCTTC. Its protein product is CASSFRGYGYTF.

The V and J genes are TRBV12-3 or TRBV12-4 and TRBJ2-5; no clear D gene. The CDR3 covers 13 residues. The ends were cut back, 6 bases at V and 0 bases at J, with 8 bases in the middle. The CDR3: CASSSGDQETQYF. DNA of the CDR3: TGTGCCAGCAGCTCCGGTGACCAAGAGACCCAGTACTTC.

The chain is built from TRBV6-1 and TRBJ1-6, with no clear D. Germline-derived CDR1 and CDR2 are MNHNS and SASEGT. Trimming took off 0 bases at V and 6 bases at J, with 9 bases between the two ends. The CDR3 spans 15 residues. The CDR3 loop is CASSEARGSNSPLHF. CDR3 DNA sequence: TGTGCCAGCAGTGAAGCGCGGGGTTCTAATTCACCCCTCCACTTT.

This chain connects TRBV5-1 to TRBJ2-2; a weak D match, TRBD1 (5 bases). The CDR3 covers 14 residues. CDR1 is SGHRS, CDR2 YFSETQ, per germline. V shed 4 bases and J shed 4 bases, with 11 bases lying between them. CDR3 sequence: CASSPQGGTGELFF. The CDR3 DNA is TGCGCCAGCAGCCCGCAGGGTGGCACCGGGGAGCTGTTTTTT.

The chain combines TRBV3-1 (or the pseudogene TRBV3-2) with TRBJ1-1, with 9 bases fitting TRBD1. The germline CDR1 and CDR2 sequences are LGHDT and YNNKEL (reference sequence). Unmatched junction bases numbered 12, after V lost 4 bases and J lost 6 bases. The CDR3 sequence is 16 residues long. CDR3 amino acids: CASSPRFSGQGAEAFF. CDR3 DNA sequence: TGTGCCAGCAGCCCCCGGTTCTCGGGACAGGGAGCTGAAGCTTTCTTT.

In this sample, this clone turned up once. The chain joins TRBV4-1 to TRBJ2-2; no clear D gene. Between the trimmed V and J ends, which lost 4 bases and 3 bases, there was a span of 18 bases. The CDR3 sequence is 17 residues long. CDR1 and CDR2 from the germline V gene are MGHRA and YSYEKL. The CDR3 region has the DNA TGCGCCAGCAGCCGTATAGAGAGTAACTTACACACCGGGGAGCTGTTTTTT. Translating gives CASSRIESNLHTGELFF.

V gene TRBV30 combines with J gene TRBJ1-4, with D hard to call. The CDR3 extends over 14 amino acids. The V gene's germline CDR1 is GTSNPN and CDR2 SVGIG (reference sequence). Trimming removed 0 bases from V and 8 bases from J, with 13 bases in between. CDR3 region: CAWSVWREKEKLFF. The DNA of the CDR3 is TGTGCCTGGAGTGTATGGAGGGAAAAAGAAAAACTGTTTTTT.

The chain is built from TRBV7-9 and TRBJ1-4; D remains unclear. The CDR3 sequence is 15 residues long. Trimming removed 5 bases from V and 8 bases from J, with 18 bases in between. Germline CDR1 SEHNR, CDR2 FQNEAQ (reference sequence). The CDR3 sequence is CASSLGYSTGEKLFF. The CDR3 DNA sequence: TGTGCCAGCAGCCTTGGGTACAGTACTGGGGAAAAACTGTTTTTT.

The V gene is TRBV12-3 or TRBV12-4, the J gene TRBJ1-1, with D tentatively TRBD1 (6 bases). The CDR3 extends over 13 amino acids. The ends were cut back, 3 bases at V and 4 bases at J, with 9 bases in the middle. The CDR3 sequence is CASSFVGGTEAFF. CDR3 nucleotide sequence: TGTGCCAGCAGTTTCGTAGGGGGCACTGAAGCTTTCTTT.

The chain links TRBV7-9 to TRBJ2-1, with D possibly matching TRBD2 (7 bases). V lost 7 bases and J lost 10, with 17 bases in between. The CDR3 totals 13 residues. Per the germline V gene, CDR1 is SEHNR and CDR2 is FQNEAQ (reference sequence). The CDR3: CASTQGGGEEQFF. The CDR3 bases are TGTGCCAGCACCCAAGGGGGGGGAGAGGAGCAGTTCTTC.

The V and J genes are TRBV2 and TRBJ1-1; 8 bases map to TRBD1. Germline V gene sequence: CDR1 SNHLY, CDR2 FYNNEI. With V trimmed by 1 base and J by 4 bases, 2 bases remained unmatched. The CDR3 is 14 residues long. This CDR3 reads CASSEVDRVTEAFF. CDR3 in DNA: TGTGCCAGCAGTGAAGTGGACAGGGTCACTGAAGCTTTCTTT.

The chain carries TRBV15 and TRBJ2-1; D gene uncertain. V gave up 0 bases and J gave up 7 bases, with 7 bases separating them. The CDR3 totals 13 residues. The germline gives CDR1 LNHNV, CDR2 YYDKDF (reference sequence). The CDR3 sequence: CATSRDSRNEQFF. The CDR3 region has the DNA TGTGCCACCAGCAGAGATTCCCGGAATGAGCAGTTCTTC. The entire variable domain, with the rest obtained from reference TRBV15 and TRBJ2-1, is as follows: DAMVIQNPRYQVTQFGKPVTLSCSQTLNHNVMYWYQQKSSQAPKLLFHYYDKDFNNEADTPDNFQSRRPNTSFCFLDIRSPGLGDTAMYLCATSRDSRNEQFFGPGTRLTVL.